One sample yielded the 28 T cell receptor beta chains listed below, sequenced in a study of cytomegalovirus exposure and HLA in healthy donors. The primer mix had 60 Vbeta and 13 Jbeta primers. TCRdb's copy holds only in-frame clones and misses some; the assay was immunoSEQ multiplex PCR. The table has more than 100,000 clones, approximately 82% seen once. The material sequenced was PBMCs. Every receptor here comes from a middle-aged man in good health and CMV-seronegative.

The genes are TRBV7-9 and TRBJ2-3; 10 bases agree with TRBD1. V lost 5 bases to trimming and J lost 5 bases; unmatched junction nucleotides: 10. The CDR3 is made up of 16 amino acids. Looked up from germline, CDR1 is SEHNR and CDR2 is FQNEAQ (reference sequence). The chain's CDR3 is CASSPPDRGREDTQYF. The CDR3 DNA reads as TGTGCCAGCAGCCCCCCCGACAGGGGGCGTGAAGATACGCAGTATTTT.

This chain links TRBV11-3 with TRBJ2-1; 12 nucleotides match TRBD1. The CDR3 runs 15 residues. The ends lost 2 bases at V and 9 bases at J; junction bases unmatched: 5. The germline CDR1 and CDR2 sequences are SGHNT and YENEEA. The CDR3 protein is CASSLTGTGGFEQFF. CDR3 coding DNA: TGTGCCAGCAGCTTAACCGGGACAGGGGGCTTTGAGCAGTTCTTC. Full variable domain (remainder filled in from reference TRBV11-3 and TRBJ2-1): EAGVVQSPRYKIIEKKQPVAFWCNPISGHNTLYWYLQNLGQGPELLIRYENEEAVDDSQLPKDRFSAERLKGVDSTLKIQPAELGDSAVYLCASSLTGTGGFEQFFGPGTRLTVL.

The chain uses TRBV5-4 and TRBJ2-5, with 9 bases aligning to TRBD1. The last part of the DNA fits TRBJ2-7 better; the J call may be wrong. The germline V gene has CDR1 SGHNT and CDR2 YYREEE (reference sequence). The CDR3 loop spans 15 amino acids. The CDR3 loop is CASSPDRGVLYEQYF. CDR3 sequence (DNA): TGTGCCAGCAGCCCGGACAGGGGCGTCCTCTACGAGCAGTACTTC.

The rearrangement uses TRBV6-5 and TRBJ1-1; a weak D match, TRBD1 (5 bases). V gave up 0 bases and J gave up 1 base, with 9 bases separating them. Looked up from germline, CDR1 is MNHEY and CDR2 is SVGAGI. This CDR3 region has 15 residues. CDR3 loop: CASSYSRQKNTEAFF. The CDR3 nucleotides read TGTGCCAGCAGTTACTCCCGACAGAAGAACACTGAAGCTTTCTTT.

The rearrangement joins TRBV5-6 to TRBJ2-3; the match to TRBD2 covers 9 bases. Per germline, CDR1 SGHDT and CDR2 YYEEEE. V shed 4 bases and J 0 bases; nucleotides not matched to a gene: 0. The CDR3 extends over 14 amino acids. CDR3 nucleotides: TGTGCCAGCAGCACTAGCGGGAGCACAGATACGCAGTATTTT. It is translated as CASSTSGSTDTQYF.

This clone was counted only a few times. This chain uses TRBV29-1 with TRBJ2-6; 10 bases fit TRBD1. The CDR3 sequence is 16 residues long. CDR1 SQVTM and CDR2 ANQGSEA come from the germline V gene. J was trimmed by 2 bases and V by 5 bases; bases with no gene match: 6. CDR3 DNA: TGCAGCGTTTCCGGGACAGGGGTACCTGGGGCCAACGTCCTGACTTTC. Translated, it gives CSVSGTGVPGANVLTF.

Turning to this clone: The junction departs from the called germline gene at one end, perhaps through a read error. The rearrangement joins TRBV7-2 to TRBJ2-3; D is perhaps TRBD2 (7 bases). This CDR3 is built from 15 residues. Per germline, CDR1 SGHTA and CDR2 FQGNSA. The CDR3 sequence: CASSLVTGGTDTQYF. CDR3 DNA sequence: TGTGCCAGCAGCTTAGTGACGGGGGGCACCGATACGCAGTATTTT.

This clone appeared a single time. The CDR3 nucleotides read TGTGCCAGCAGCTTACAGGGGCCCACCGGGGAGCTGTTTTTT. As protein: CASSLQGPTGELFF. This sequence joins TRBV7-9 and TRBJ2-2, with a possible D match to TRBD1 (6 bases). V lost 2 bases and J 4 bases, leaving 8 bases between the germline ends. The CDR3 sequence is 14 residues long. Germline V gives CDR1 SEHNR, CDR2 FQNEAQ (reference sequence).

The rearrangement joins TRBV27 to TRBJ2-2; 7 nucleotides match TRBD1. V gave up 4 bases and J gave up 2 bases; unmatched junction bases: 4. The CDR3 spans 15 residues. Germline V CDR1 and CDR2: MNHEY, SMNVEV (reference sequence). Written as DNA, the CDR3 is TGTGCCAGCAGTTCGGACAGGAACAACACCGGGGAGCTGTTTTTT. Its translation is CASSSDRNNTGELFF.

This chain links TRBV5-1 with TRBJ2-1; D perhaps matches TRBD2 (6 bases). The CDR3 runs to 14 residues. V was cut by 0 bases and J by 8 bases, with 12 bases left in between. Per germline, CDR1 SGHRS and CDR2 YFSETQ. The CDR3 region has the DNA TGCGCCAGCAGCTTGGTGGGAATAGCGGATGAGCAGTTCTTC. Translating gives CASSLVGIADEQFF.

The chain links TRBV19 to TRBJ2-4; tentatively, D is TRBD1 (6 bases). The CDR3 is 14 amino acids. Deletions cut 0 bases from V and 8 bases from J, with 11 bases between. The germline V gene encodes CDR1 LNHDA and CDR2 SQIVND (reference sequence). The DNA for the CDR3 is TGTGCCAGTAGTATAGATACAGGGTCGTACATTCAGTACTTC. Residues: CASSIDTGSYIQYF.

This chain uses TRBV30 with TRBJ1-1; TRBD1 is a possible D gene (5 bases). The V gene lost 8 bases and the J gene lost 4 bases, with 17 bases spanning the gap. This CDR3 has 13 residues. Germline lookup yields CDR1 GTSNPN and CDR2 SVGIG (reference sequence). The CDR3 reads CARARQGPTEAFF. The CDR3 DNA reads TGTGCCCGCGCCCGGCAGGGCCCCACTGAAGCTTTCTTT.

There are a few counts of this clone. The J gene is TRBJ1-5, the V gene TRBV7-9; D not resolved. The germline gives CDR1 SEHNR, CDR2 FQNEAQ (reference sequence). V was trimmed by 0 bases and J by 7 bases, leaving 10 bases between them. CDR3 length: 14 residues. The CDR3: CASSLASEGQPQHF. CDR3 bases: TGTGCCAGCAGCTTAGCGTCGGAGGGACAGCCCCAGCATTTT.

The chain recombines TRBV19 with TRBJ2-5, with 10 bases identical to TRBD1. This CDR3 region has 19 residues. The V segment lost 1 base and the J segment 1 base; nucleotides outside the gene matches: 12. Germline V gene lookup returns CDR1 LNHDA and CDR2 SQIVND (reference sequence). The CDR3 DNA is TGTGCCAGTAGTATAGCCGGGGGGACAGGGGCTATCTTCCAAGAGACCCAGTACTTC. Encoded protein: CASSIAGGTGAIFQETQYF. The complete variable domain, with remaining parts taken from reference TRBV19 and TRBJ2-5, reads DGGITQSPKYLFRKEGQNVTLSCEQNLNHDAMYWYRQDPGQGLRLIYYSQIVNDFQKGDIAEGYSVSREKKESFPLTVTSAQKNPTAFYLCASSIAGGTGAIFQETQYFGPGTRLLVL.

The V and J genes are TRBV5-1 and TRBJ2-3, with D possibly matching TRBD1 (5 bases). The CDR3 loop spans 15 amino acids. V was trimmed by 2 bases and J by 3 bases, leaving 13 bases between them. Germline V gene sequence: CDR1 SGHRS, CDR2 YFSETQ. Here the CDR3 DNA reads TGCGCCAGCAGCTTAGCACAGGAAGGAACAGATACGCAGTATTTT. This translates into CASSLAQEGTDTQYF.

For the CDR3, the DNA is TGTGCCAGCAGCTTTGGGTTAGCGGGAGGGGGGAATGAGCAGTTCTTC. Translating gives CASSFGLAGGGNEQFF. The chain has TRBV5-6 and TRBJ2-1; 11 nucleotides align to TRBD2. Germline V CDR1 and CDR2: SGHDT, YYEEEE. V was clipped by 2 bases and J by 7 bases; unmatched bases: 8. The CDR3 runs to 16 residues.

The chain couples TRBV7-8 to TRBJ2-3; possibly TRBD2 for D (6 bases). V was cut by 5 bases and J by 6 bases, with 12 bases left in between. There are 13 residues in the CDR3. Germline V gives CDR1 SGHVS, CDR2 FQNEAQ. The CDR3 region is CASSLRREDTQYF. The CDR3 DNA sequence: TGTGCCAGCAGCCTCCGGAGGGAGGATACGCAGTATTTT.

The rearrangement joins TRBV27 to TRBJ1-2; D is possibly TRBD1 (6 bases). The CDR3 contains 16 residues. In germline, CDR1 is MNHEY, CDR2 SMNVEV (reference sequence). The ends were cut back, 0 bases at V and 3 bases at J, with 14 bases in the middle. The CDR3 DNA sequence: TGTGCCAGCAGTTTATCGGGGCAGGGGCGCTACTATGGCTACACCTTC. This encodes CASSLSGQGRYYGYTF.

The rearrangement joins TRBV5-1 to TRBJ2-1, with 8 bases lining up with TRBD2. J lost 6 bases, V lost 5 bases, and 7 bases had no gene match. The CDR3 sequence is 14 residues long. Germline CDR1 reads SGHRS; CDR2 reads YFSETQ. CDR3 residues: CASRGTAGVNEQFF. The CDR3 region has the DNA TGCGCCAGCAGAGGCACAGCGGGAGTCAATGAGCAGTTCTTC.

This clone has just a few counts. V and J are TRBV4-1 and TRBJ2-7, with 9 positions matching TRBD2. The CDR3 is 15 residues long. The germline CDR1 and CDR2 sequences are MGHRA and YSYEKL. The ends lost 2 bases at V and 4 bases at J; junction bases unmatched: 6. This chain's CDR3 is CASSQMRTSVYEQYF. CDR3 sequence (DNA): TGCGCCAGCAGCCAAATGCGGACTAGCGTTTACGAGCAGTACTTC.

V is TRBV19 and J is TRBJ2-2; D is perhaps TRBD1 (6 bases). Trimming shortened V by 5 bases and J by 0 bases, and 13 bases separated the two germline ends. CDR3 size: 16 residues. Germline loops: CDR1 LNHDA, CDR2 SQIVND (reference sequence). CDR3 nucleotide sequence: TGTGCCAGTAGTTATACAGGGTTTACGAACACCGGGGAGCTGTTTTTT. Translating gives CASSYTGFTNTGELFF.

Concerning this clone: The junction differs from germline at one of its ends, possibly a read error. The chain carries TRBV29-1 and TRBJ2-5; TRBD2 matches 14 bases. This CDR3 has 16 amino acids. Per germline, CDR1 SQVTM and CDR2 ANQGSEA. The CDR3 DNA reads TGCAGCGTCGAAGCTGGACTAGCGGGGGGTCAAGGGACCCAGTACTTC. As protein: CSVEAGLAGGQGTQYF. Full variable domain (rest looked up from reference TRBV29-1 and TRBJ2-5): SAVISQKPSRDICQRGTSLTIQCQVDSQVTMMFWYRQQPGQSLTLIATANQGSEATYESGFVIDKFPISRPNLTFSTLTVSNMSPEDSSIYLCSVEAGLAGGQGTQYFGPGTRLLVL.

The chain uses TRBV7-3 and TRBJ1-1, with D unresolved. The CDR3 extends over 12 amino acids. V was clipped by 6 bases and J by 5 bases, with 10 bases between them. Germline CDR1 and CDR2: SGHTA and FQGTGA. CDR3 in DNA: TGTGCCAGCAGTGGTAGCGGGACTGAAGCTTTCTTT. This sequence encodes CASSGSGTEAFF.

The chain combines TRBV7-9 with TRBJ1-5; 9 bases line up with TRBD1. This CDR3 comprises 15 residues. CDR1 is SEHNR, CDR2 FQNEAQ, per germline (reference sequence). Trimming at V came to 5 bases and at J to 7 bases, leaving 9 bases not matched to a gene. CDR3 amino acids: CASSNSGQGGQPQHF. The DNA of the CDR3 is TGTGCCAGCAGCAACTCGGGACAGGGAGGGCAGCCCCAGCATTTT.

This chain uses TRBV5-6 with TRBJ1-3; D is uncertain. The CDR3 contains 15 residues. CDR1 and CDR2 from the germline V gene are SGHDT and YYEEEE. Trimming removed 1 base from V and 2 bases from J, with 10 bases in between. The CDR3 sequence: CASSLKAVTGNTIYF. DNA of the CDR3: TGTGCCAGCAGCTTGAAGGCGGTCACTGGAAACACCATATATTTT.

V gene TRBV19 combines with J gene TRBJ2-1; D is possibly TRBD2 (6 bases). V was trimmed by 6 bases and J by 3 bases, leaving 12 bases between them. Looked up from germline, CDR1 is LNHDA and CDR2 is SQIVND (reference sequence). There are 14 residues in the CDR3. The CDR3: CASREGSLYNEQFF. In DNA form, the CDR3 reads TGTGCCAGTAGGGAGGGTTCCCTCTACAATGAGCAGTTCTTC.

The chain joins TRBV29-1 to TRBJ2-1; 7 bases match TRBD2. This CDR3 contains 15 residues. The germline gives CDR1 SQVTM, CDR2 ANQGSEA. The V segment lost 6 bases and the J segment 0 bases; nucleotides outside the gene matches: 8. The CDR3 spells CSVDGGSNSYNEQFF. In DNA form, the CDR3 reads TGCAGCGTCGACGGGGGGAGCAACTCCTACAATGAGCAGTTCTTC.

The chain uses TRBV7-9 and TRBJ2-1, with a tentative D call TRBD1 (6 bases). From germline, CDR1 is SEHNR and CDR2 FQNEAQ (reference sequence). The CDR3 runs 16 residues. Trimming left V 2 bases short and J 3 bases short, with 14 bases between. Here the CDR3 DNA reads TGTGCCAGCAGCTTAAAACAGGGCAGTTTCTACAATGAGCAGTTCTTC. Amino acid sequence: CASSLKQGSFYNEQFF.